One and the same sample provided the 13 T cell receptor beta chains below, sequenced in a study of beta chain features in type 1 diabetes. Sequenced material consisted of expressed TCRB transcripts (all of the isolated RNA was reverse transcribed). Some clones are missing from TCRdb's copy, which holds only in-frame ones; the method was immunoSEQ multiplex PCR. The sample consists of about 230,000 clones, 9.6% of them appearing once. The sample taken for sequencing was naive CD4+ T cells from blood. These receptors all come from a woman under 30 in good health.

This clone was observed a handful of times. V and J are TRBV5-6 and TRBJ2-4; 10 nucleotides line up with TRBD1. The germline gives CDR1 SGHDT, CDR2 YYEEEE. This CDR3 comprises 14 residues. V dropped 4 bases and J dropped 7; count of bases not matched to a gene: 5. CDR3 sequence (DNA): TGTGCCAGCAGCGAGACAGGGGGCAGGAACATTCAGTACTTC. This translates into CASSETGGRNIQYF.

This sequence joins TRBV9 and TRBJ1-2, with 10 positions matching TRBD1. Germline V gives CDR1 SGDLS, CDR2 YYNGEE. CDR3 length: 15 amino acids. V trimming: 1 base; J trimming: 7 bases; junction bases outside the gene matches: 7. The CDR3, as DNA: TGTGCCAGCAGCGTATTTGACAGGGGGCCAACTGGCTACACCTTC. It specifies CASSVFDRGPTGYTF.

This chain joins TRBV5-1 and TRBJ1-2, with D perhaps TRBD1 (5 bases). V gave up 0 bases and J gave up 0 bases, with 6 bases separating them. This CDR3 is built from 14 residues. Per the germline V gene, CDR1 is SGHRS and CDR2 is YFSETQ. The DNA for the CDR3 is TGCGCCAGCAGCTTGGGACAGCCTAACTATGGCTACACCTTC. Its translation: CASSLGQPNYGYTF.

The CDR3 coding sequence is TGCGCCAGCAAGCCCCGTTCGGACAGCAACTATGGCTACACCTTC. Translation: CASKPRSDSNYGYTF. The chain carries TRBV23-1 and TRBJ1-2, with D perhaps matching TRBD1 (6 bases). TRBV23-1 is flagged as an ORF with uncertain function. The V end lost 7 bases, the J end lost 2 bases, and 17 bases lay between the germline ends. This CDR3 comprises 15 residues.

The V and J genes are TRBV19 and TRBJ1-2; D gene ambiguous. This CDR3 spans 13 amino acids. V lost 9 bases, J lost 2 bases, and 13 bases lay in between. Germline CDR1 LNHDA, CDR2 SQIVND (reference sequence). This CDR3 reads CASAFLQNYGYTF. CDR3 coding DNA: TGTGCCAGCGCTTTTTTGCAGAACTATGGCTACACCTTC.

This clone was seen repeatedly, ten times or more. The chain is built from TRBV9 and TRBJ2-5; 7 bases align to TRBD1. Germline V gene lookup returns CDR1 SGDLS and CDR2 YYNGEE. CDR3 length equals 15 residues. V trimming: 0 bases; J trimming: 2 bases; junction bases outside the gene matches: 4. The CDR3 DNA reads TGTGCCAGCAGCGTAGCTCCAGGGGGACAAGAGACCCAGTACTTC. Its translation: CASSVAPGGQETQYF.

This clone was found a few times. The rearrangement links TRBV19 to TRBJ1-1; 7 nucleotides match TRBD1. CDR1 LNHDA and CDR2 SQIVND come from the germline V gene (reference sequence). This CDR3 is 14 amino acids long. The J segment lost 1 base and the V segment lost 3 bases, leaving 2 bases of the junction unmatched. The CDR3 sequence is CASSIDRANTEAFF. The CDR3 DNA reads TGTGCCAGTAGTATTGACAGGGCGAACACTGAAGCTTTCTTT.

The genes are TRBV5-1 and TRBJ2-1; D gene ambiguous. V was clipped by 1 base and J by 6 bases, with 5 bases between them. The germline gives CDR1 SGHRS, CDR2 YFSETQ. CDR3 length: 12 amino acids. The CDR3 nucleotides read TGCGCCAGCAGCTTGTACGGCAATGAGCAGTTCTTC. It encodes CASSLYGNEQFF. The complete variable domain, with remaining parts taken from reference TRBV5-1 and TRBJ2-1, reads KAGVTQTPRYLIKTRGQQVTLSCSPISGHRSVSWYQQTPGQGLQFLFEYFSETQRNKGNFPGRFSGRQFSNSRSEMNVSTLELGDSALYLCASSLYGNEQFFGPGTRLTVL.

The chain has TRBV30 and TRBJ1-1; the D is unclear. The CDR3 extends over 9 amino acids. The V gene's germline CDR1 is GTSNPN and CDR2 SVGIG (reference sequence). CDR3 nucleotides: TGTGTCTCGGGTCCTACAACGTTCTTT. It specifies CVSGPTTFF.

The rearrangement links TRBV28 to TRBJ1-2, with a tentative D call TRBD1 (6 bases). The germline V gene has CDR1 MDHEN and CDR2 SYDVKM. There are 14 residues in the CDR3. V lost 6 bases to trimming and J lost 5 bases, with 16 bases between them. The CDR3 sequence is CASSLQGTGYGYTF. The CDR3 nucleotides read TGTGCCAGCAGCCTACAGGGCACGGGGTATGGCTACACCTTC.

V is TRBV14 and J is TRBJ2-3; 11 positions agree with TRBD2. The length of the CDR3 is 17 residues. CDR1 and CDR2 (germline): SGHDN, FVKESK. The V gene end was trimmed by 2 bases and the J gene end by 1 base; junction bases not matched to a gene: 5. CDR3 nucleotides: TGTGCCAGCAGCCAAAGAGAGGGACTAGCGGGCACAGATACGCAGTATTTT. It is translated as CASSQREGLAGTDTQYF.

The V and J genes are TRBV5-1 and TRBJ2-7, with TRBD1 matching 7 bases. Germline-derived CDR1 and CDR2 are SGHRS and YFSETQ. The CDR3 loop spans 13 amino acids. After removal of 3 bases from V and 2 bases from J, the junction contained 2 bases not matched to a gene. The DNA of the CDR3 is TGCGCCAGCAGCTCAGGGACAGCCTACGAGCAGTACTTC. Protein sequence: CASSSGTAYEQYF.

This clone was found a few times. The chain uses TRBV19 and TRBJ1-1, with 8 bases aligning to TRBD1. Germline loops: CDR1 LNHDA, CDR2 SQIVND (reference sequence). With 3 bases clipped from V and 4 bases from J, the junction kept 4 bases outside the gene matches. This CDR3 spans 14 amino acids. CDR3: CASSIRGLGTEAFF. Written as DNA, the CDR3 is TGTGCCAGTAGTATCAGGGGGCTAGGCACTGAAGCTTTCTTT.